This note documents a single T cell receptor beta chain sequence. Its antigen is unidentified. Assay used: immunoSEQ multiplex PCR; TCRdb lists only in-frame clones, some missing. The sample contains approximately 100,000 clones, about 87% of which appear only once. Per the germline V gene, CDR1 is LGHNA and CDR2 is YSLEER. The CDR3 consists of 16 residues. The junction had 3 bases not matched to a gene; V was cut back by 1 base and J by 1 base. The data were taken from a study of T cell responses to AZD1222 COVID-19 vaccine. Overall study results and limits: Spike-specific TCR breadth and depth were elevated following two AZD1222 doses. Targeting of unmutated variant regions was reportedly seen in nearly half of spike-specific TCRs.

The source material was peripheral blood, sampled on day 0 of AZD1222 vaccination. The chain employs TRBV4-3 and TRBJ2-1; 8 nucleotides line up with TRBD2. This receptor was taken from an adult in good health. The CDR3 loop reads CASSQAPGGSYNEQFF. In nucleotides, the CDR3 is TGCGCCAGCAGCCAAGCTCCGGGGGGGTCCTACAATGAGCAGTTCTTC.